Reported below is one T cell receptor (beta chain). The clone's antigen remains unknown. No quality values exist for individual bases; no much larger clone is one base distant. The sample is drawn from a study of shared clonotypes between healthy human individuals (TCRdb year 2020). Context from the whole study: The cohort comprised two women and a few men aged 18 to 49 years. To increase sequencing depth and limit assay-specific biases, different laboratories used diverse techniques to prepare libraries and sequence TCR repertoires. To estimate repertoire size and how much clonotype sharing occurs between individuals, the study deeply sequenced the blood TCR repertoires of roughly 5 healthy adults. Each donor's leukapheresis produced roughly between roughly 0.9 and 8.9 billion PBMCs. For each donor, CD4 naive and CD4 memory were each given three plates, CD8 naive was given two plates, and CD8 memory was given one plate. Findings and caveats that apply to the study as a whole: Naive subsets generally had larger estimated clonotype richness than memory subsets did. Because the study included only a small number of donors, the genetic and exposure-history diversity represented was limited. Sharing across several donors was observed for around 5% of naive CD4, over 3% of naive CD8, about 2.3% of memory CD4, and about 0.39% of memory CD8 clonotypes. Clonotypes shared by all four sorted-subset donors showed higher generation probabilities than non-shared clonotypes. Only blood was sampled, and tissue TCR repertoires likely differ from those in blood. Pairwise subsampling indicated that sequencing depth was expected to affect the degree of clonotype sharing among donors. Even with the large sequencing depth, rarefaction of the sorted-subset datasets indicated that sequencing was incomplete.

Trimming costs V 4 bases and J 7 bases, and their ends lie 12 bases apart. Per the germline V gene (reference sequence), SGHNT is the CDR1 and YYREEE is the CDR2. The CDR3, cysteine through phenylalanine, is 13 amino acids long. Of the read, only the CDR3 DNA is kept; its 39 bases are in frame from base 1. The donors were healthy, HIV-negative adults who had no recently reported acute infections or vaccinations. Only Caucasian adults living in Nashville, Tennessee, USA were represented among the donors. CD4+ T cells were enriched by magnetic negative selection, after which naive cells were positively selected on CD45RA and the negative fraction was taken as the memory subset. Blood was obtained by leukapheresis, after which PBMCs were separated by Ficoll-Histopaque density gradient centrifugation and cryopreserved in liquid nitrogen vapor phase. Purity and quantity of every magnetically sorted T cell population were checked by analytical flow cytometry. Each sorted fraction had its genomic DNA isolated and then quantified by UV absorbance on a Nanodrop 2000c.

TCR CDR3 regions were amplified from genomic DNA by multiplex PCR using the deep immunoSEQ assay. Extracted genomic DNA from each cell subset was distributed evenly across all wells of several immunoSEQ 96-well plates, and each plate was treated as a replicate. Each replicate PCR for sorted subsets received about 0.2 ug genomic DNA, equal to about 30,000 T cell genomes. Purified libraries were quantified with a Qubit 3.0 fluorometer, sized on a Bioanalyzer 2100, and re-quantified with the KAPA Library Quantification kit. Every immunoSEQ 96-well plate was sequenced on a dedicated single-read 150-cycle Illumina NextSeq 550 flow cell. As for how the authors treated the data: Because only junctional sequences without quality scores were contained in the immunoSEQ output, filtering matching that applied to full-length reads could not be performed. Sequences were annotated with PyIR, a Python wrapper for IgBLAST v1.9, and V/J genes and CDR3 were assigned using IMGT germline references. Reads were filtered out if the reads had weak V/J assignments (E-value above 1e-6), no CDR3, stop codons, out-of-frame junctions, or ambiguous translated residues. V3J clonotypes were defined as sequences sharing the same inferred V gene, J gene, and CDR3 amino acid sequence. To compute the percentage overlap between repertoires, the number of shared unique clonotypes was divided by the size of the smaller repertoire. Three approaches were used to assess repertoire richness: RTK rarefaction, the Chao1 estimator, and Recon v2.1 estimates of unobserved clonotypes. Generation probabilities were computed with OLGA for all TCRbeta clonotypes obtained by the gDNA method from a handful of donors. TCRdb took this table from immuneACCESS and kept in-frame rearrangements with V and J called. Such tables lack part of the clones; where checked against another copy, unresolved V genes explain under half of the gap, and the rest is unexplained. The DNA gave D and trimming, while V, J and clone size come from that table. For this sample the table gives 150,000 to 200,000 clones, of which just under 95% were detected only once. The ten largest account for about 0.07% of the sample.

The TCR originated in a woman in her 30s in good health. Sequencing was performed on naive CD4+ T cells sorted from blood. According to the study, the label for this sample's cell subset or site signals: CD45RA+ positively selected. Recombination linked TRBV5-4 to TRBJ1-3; tentative D gene TRBD1, with 5 bases matching. At the DNA level, the sequence is TGTGCCAGCAGCCCCCAGGCAGGGAACACCATATATTTT. This gives the protein CASSPQAGNTIYF.